This T cell receptor beta chain derives from a study of blood T cell repertoires in COVID-19. Background on the study: Italy, Spain and the United States were the sources of the convalescent and acute COVID-19 samples. Sources were T cells, B-cell-depleted T cells, or PBMCs; the material itself was cDNA or gDNA.

The V and J ends lost 11 bases and 7 bases, in that order; junction bases with no gene match: 9. CDR3 length: 13 residues. The V gene's germline CDR1 is ENHRY and CDR2 SYGVKD. Original methodology: It was from reference gene primer amplification that nucleated cell counts were estimated. TCRdb's table, derived via immunoSEQ multiplex PCR, lists solely in-frame clones and lacks some. V and J calls and clone size are copied from that table; D and trimming were computed from the DNA. The profile covers over 25,000 clones, with about 89% appearing a single time and more than 8% taken by the ten largest. This TCR derives from a human donor with active COVID-19. The donor label of this sample is uncertain. J is TRBJ2-1 and V is TRBV10-3; 9 bases line up with TRBD2. Specimen: peripheral blood. The CDR3 bases are TGTGCCGTAAGCGGGGGGAATGTGAATGAGCAGTTCTTC. Translated, it gives CAVSGGNVNEQFF.